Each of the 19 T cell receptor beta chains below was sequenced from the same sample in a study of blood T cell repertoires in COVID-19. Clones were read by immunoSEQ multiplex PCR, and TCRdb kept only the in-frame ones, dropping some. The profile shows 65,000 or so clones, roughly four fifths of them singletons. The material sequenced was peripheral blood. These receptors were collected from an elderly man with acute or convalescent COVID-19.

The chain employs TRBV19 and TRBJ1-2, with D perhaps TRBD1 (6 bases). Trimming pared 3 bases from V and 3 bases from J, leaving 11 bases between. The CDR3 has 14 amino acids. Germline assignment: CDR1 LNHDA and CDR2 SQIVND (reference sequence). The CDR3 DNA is TGTGCCAGTAGTATTAACAGGGCGGACTATGGCTACACCTTC. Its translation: CASSINRADYGYTF.

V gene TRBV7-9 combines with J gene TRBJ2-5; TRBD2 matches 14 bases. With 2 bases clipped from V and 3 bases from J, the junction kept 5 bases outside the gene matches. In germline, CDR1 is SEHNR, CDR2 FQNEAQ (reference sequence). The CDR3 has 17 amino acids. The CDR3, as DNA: TGTGCCAGCAGCTTAAAGGGACTAGCGGGGGATGAAGAGACCCAGTACTTC. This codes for CASSLKGLAGDEETQYF.

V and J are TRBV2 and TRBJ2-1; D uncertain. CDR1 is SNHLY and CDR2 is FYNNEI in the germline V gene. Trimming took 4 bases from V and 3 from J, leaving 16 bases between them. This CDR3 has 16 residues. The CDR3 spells CASSAAGRNNYNEQFF. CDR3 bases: TGTGCCAGCAGTGCCGCAGGCAGGAATAACTACAATGAGCAGTTCTTC.

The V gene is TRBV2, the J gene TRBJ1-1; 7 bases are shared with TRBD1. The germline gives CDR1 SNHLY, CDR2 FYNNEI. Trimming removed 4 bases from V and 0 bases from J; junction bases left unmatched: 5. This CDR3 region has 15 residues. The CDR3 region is CASSVIQGMNTEAFF. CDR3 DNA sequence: TGTGCCAGCAGTGTTATACAGGGGATGAACACTGAAGCTTTCTTT. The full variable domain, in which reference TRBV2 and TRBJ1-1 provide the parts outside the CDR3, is EPEVTQTPSHQVTQMGQEVILRCVPISNHLYFYWYRQILGQKVEFLVSFYNNEISEKSEIFDDQFSVERPDGSNFTLKIRSTKLEDSAMYFCASSVIQGMNTEAFFGQGTRLTVV.

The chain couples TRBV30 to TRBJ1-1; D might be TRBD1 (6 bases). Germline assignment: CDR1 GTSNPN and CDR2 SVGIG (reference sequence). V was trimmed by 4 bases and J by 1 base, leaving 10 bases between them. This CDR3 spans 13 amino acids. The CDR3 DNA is TGTGCCTGGACCAGGGGTGGGAACACTGAAGCTTTCTTT. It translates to CAWTRGGNTEAFF.

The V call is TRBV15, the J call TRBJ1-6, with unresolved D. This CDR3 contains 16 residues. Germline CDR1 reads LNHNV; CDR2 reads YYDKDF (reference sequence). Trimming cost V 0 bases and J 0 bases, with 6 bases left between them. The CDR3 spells CATSRDRSSYNSPLHF. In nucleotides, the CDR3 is TGTGCCACCAGCAGAGATCGGAGCTCCTATAATTCACCCCTCCACTTT.

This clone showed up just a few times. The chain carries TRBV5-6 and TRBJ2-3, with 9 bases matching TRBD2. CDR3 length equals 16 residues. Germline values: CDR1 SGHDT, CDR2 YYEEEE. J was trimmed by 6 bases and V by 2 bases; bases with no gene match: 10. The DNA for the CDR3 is TGTGCCAGCAGCTTAGGGACTAGCCTTAAAGGGGATACGCAGTATTTT. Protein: CASSLGTSLKGDTQYF.

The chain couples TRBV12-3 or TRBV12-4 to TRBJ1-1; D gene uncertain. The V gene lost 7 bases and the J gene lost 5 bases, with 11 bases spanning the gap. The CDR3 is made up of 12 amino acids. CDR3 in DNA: TGTGCCAGCACCCCCGGCAGGACTGAAGCTTTCTTT. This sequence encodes CASTPGRTEAFF.

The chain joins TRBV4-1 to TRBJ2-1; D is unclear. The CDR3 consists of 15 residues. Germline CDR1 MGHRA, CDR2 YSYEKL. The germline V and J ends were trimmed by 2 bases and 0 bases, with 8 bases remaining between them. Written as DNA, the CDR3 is TGCGCCAGCAGCCAAACGCCCGGCTCCTACAATGAGCAGTTCTTC. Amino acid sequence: CASSQTPGSYNEQFF.

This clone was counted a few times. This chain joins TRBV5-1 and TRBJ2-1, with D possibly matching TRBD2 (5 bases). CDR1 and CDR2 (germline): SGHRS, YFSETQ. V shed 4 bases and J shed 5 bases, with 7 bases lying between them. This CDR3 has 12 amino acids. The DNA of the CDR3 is TGCGCCAGCAGCCTCGGGGACAATGAGCAGTTCTTC. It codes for CASSLGDNEQFF.

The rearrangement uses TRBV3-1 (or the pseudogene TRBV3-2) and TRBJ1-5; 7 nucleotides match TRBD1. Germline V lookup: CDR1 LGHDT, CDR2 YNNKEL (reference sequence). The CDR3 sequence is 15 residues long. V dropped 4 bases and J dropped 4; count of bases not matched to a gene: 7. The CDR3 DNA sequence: TGTGCCAGCAGCCTACAGGGGAATGGAAATCAGCCCCAGCATTTT. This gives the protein CASSLQGNGNQPQHF.

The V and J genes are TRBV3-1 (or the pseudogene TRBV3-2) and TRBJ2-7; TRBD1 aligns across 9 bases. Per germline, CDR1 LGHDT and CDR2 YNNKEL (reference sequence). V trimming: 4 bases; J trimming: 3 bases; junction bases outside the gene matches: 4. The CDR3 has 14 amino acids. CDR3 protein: CASSLPGQGYEQYF. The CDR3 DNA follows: TGTGCCAGCAGCCTACCGGGACAGGGCTACGAGCAGTACTTC.

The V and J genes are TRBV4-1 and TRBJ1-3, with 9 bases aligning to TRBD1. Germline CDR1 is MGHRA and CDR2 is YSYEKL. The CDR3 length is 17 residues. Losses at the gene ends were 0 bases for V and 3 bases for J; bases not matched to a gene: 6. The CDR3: CASSQEGQGFFGNTIYF. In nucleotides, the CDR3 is TGCGCCAGCAGCCAAGAAGGACAGGGGTTCTTTGGAAACACCATATATTTT.

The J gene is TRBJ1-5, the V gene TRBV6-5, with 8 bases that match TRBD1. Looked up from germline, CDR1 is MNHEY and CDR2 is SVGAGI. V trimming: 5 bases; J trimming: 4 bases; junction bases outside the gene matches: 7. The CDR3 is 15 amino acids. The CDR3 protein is CASSPDRGQNQPQHF. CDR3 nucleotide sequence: TGTGCCAGCAGTCCCGACAGGGGTCAAAATCAGCCCCAGCATTTT.

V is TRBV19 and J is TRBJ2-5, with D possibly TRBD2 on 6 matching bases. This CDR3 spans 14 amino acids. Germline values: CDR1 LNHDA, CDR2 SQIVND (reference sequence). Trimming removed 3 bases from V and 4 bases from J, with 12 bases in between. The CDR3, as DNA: TGTGCCAGTAGTATTGGGACTTTAGGAGAGACCCAGTACTTC. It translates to CASSIGTLGETQYF. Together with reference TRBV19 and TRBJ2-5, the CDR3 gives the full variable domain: DGGITQSPKYLFRKEGQNVTLSCEQNLNHDAMYWYRQDPGQGLRLIYYSQIVNDFQKGDIAEGYSVSREKKESFPLTVTSAQKNPTAFYLCASSIGTLGETQYFGPGTRLLVL.

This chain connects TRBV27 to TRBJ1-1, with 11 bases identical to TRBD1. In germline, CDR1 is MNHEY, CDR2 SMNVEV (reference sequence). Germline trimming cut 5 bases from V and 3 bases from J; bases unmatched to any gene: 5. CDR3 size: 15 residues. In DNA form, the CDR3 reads TGTGCCAGCAGTAAATGGGACAGGGGGGACACTGAAGCTTTCTTT. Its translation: CASSKWDRGDTEAFF.

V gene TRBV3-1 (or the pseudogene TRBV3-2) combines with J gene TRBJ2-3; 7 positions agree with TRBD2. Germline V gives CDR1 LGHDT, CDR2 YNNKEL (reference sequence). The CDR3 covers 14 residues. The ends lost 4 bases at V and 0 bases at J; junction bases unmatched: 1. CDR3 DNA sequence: TGTGCCAGCAGCCGGCGGGGGAGCACAGATACGCAGTATTTT. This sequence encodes CASSRRGSTDTQYF.

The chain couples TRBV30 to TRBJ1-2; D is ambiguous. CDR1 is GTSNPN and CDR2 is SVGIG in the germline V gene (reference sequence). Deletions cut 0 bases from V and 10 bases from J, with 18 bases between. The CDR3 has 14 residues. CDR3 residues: CAWSVTTYVFDYTF. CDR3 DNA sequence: TGTGCCTGGAGTGTAACTACCTATGTCTTTGACTACACCTTC.

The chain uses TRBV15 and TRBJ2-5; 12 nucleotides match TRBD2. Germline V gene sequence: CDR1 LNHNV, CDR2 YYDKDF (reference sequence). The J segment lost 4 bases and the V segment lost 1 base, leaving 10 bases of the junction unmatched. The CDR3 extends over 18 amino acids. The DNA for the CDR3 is TGTGCCACCAGCAGAGTGGGAAGCGGACTAGCGGGAATAGAGACCCAGTACTTC. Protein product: CATSRVGSGLAGIETQYF.